The rows below give T cell receptor beta chains drawn from one sample of a study of shared clonotypes between healthy human individuals. Repertoires were generated with immunoSEQ multiplex PCR, while TCRdb's copy carries only in-frame clones and drops some. The table shows approximately 980,000 clones, with approximately 80% occurring only once. Specimen: memory CD4+ T cells sorted from blood. These receptors were collected from a man aged 18 to 30 in good health. CDR3s include the opening cysteine and the closing phenylalanine or tryptophan. The D gene is left open where the match is weak. Clone size is stated in some rows and not others, as once, few, many or a class when expanded.

clone size,V gene,J gene,D gene,CDR3 DNA,CDR3 protein
once,TRBV6-1,TRBJ2-1,-,TGTGCCAGCAGCGCCGGTATCAGGTATCCTGAGCAGTTCTTC,CASSAGIRYPEQFF
-,TRBV6-6,TRBJ1-1,-,TGTGCCAGCACCTACACGGATGCCCCTGAAGCTTTCTTT,CASTYTDAPEAFF
-,TRBV7-2,TRBJ1-1,-,TGTGCCAGCAGCCGAGGGGGATTGAACACTGAAGCTTTCTTT,CASSRGGLNTEAFF
-,TRBV14,TRBJ1-6,TRBD1,TGTGCCAGCAGCCACAAACAGGGGCAGCGTAATTCACCCCTCCACTTT,CASSHKQGQRNSPLHF
-,TRBV5-1,TRBJ1-5,-,TGCGCCAGCAGCTTGGACGGGTACGAGGGTCAGCCCCAGCATTTT,CASSLDGYEGQPQHF
-,TRBV5-6,TRBJ2-3,-,TGTGCCAGCAGAAGGGGACGGACCGCCTTTAGCACAGATACGCAGTATTTT,CASRRGRTAFSTDTQYF
few,TRBV10-3,TRBJ1-4,-,TGTGCCATCAGTGAGGGCTCTAATGAAAAACTGTTTTTT,CAISEGSNEKLFF
-,TRBV19,TRBJ1-5,-,TGTGCCAGTAGTACGCAGACAGCTAGCAATCAGCCCCAGCATTTT,CASSTQTASNQPQHF
-,TRBV10-3,TRBJ2-7,-,TGTGCCATCAGTGAGTTGGGACCTTCCTACGAGCAGTACTTC,CAISELGPSYEQYF
many,TRBV10-3,TRBJ1-2,-,TGTGCCATCAGTGACACTAACTATGGCTACACCTTC,CAISDTNYGYTF
once,TRBV13,TRBJ1-2,-,TGTGCCAGCAGCTTAGTGATGGGGGCGGACTATGGCTACACCTTC,CASSLVMGADYGYTF
few,TRBV30,TRBJ1-2,-,TGTGCCTGGAGTGTGGGGAGGCGCTACACCTTC,CAWSVGRRYTF
many,TRBV6-1,TRBJ1-4,-,TGTGCCAGCCTCTCCCCTAATGAAAAACTGTTTTTT,CASLSPNEKLFF
few,TRBV19,TRBJ2-3,-,TGTGCCAGTAGCGAACTACCTGGAGATACGCAGTATTTT,CASSELPGDTQYF
many,TRBV5-1,TRBJ2-1,TRBD2,TGCGCCAGCAGCTTACCCCGGCTAGCGGGTGAGCAGTTCTTC,CASSLPRLAGEQFF
-,TRBV2,TRBJ1-1,-,TGTGCCGGAAGGGAGGGTAGCACTGAAGCTTTCTTT,CAGREGSTEAFF
once,TRBV6-6,TRBJ2-3,-,TGTGCCAGCAGTTACCCCCCAAGCGGGAGCACAGATACGCAGTATTTT,CASSYPPSGSTDTQYF
few,TRBV12-5,TRBJ2-1,TRBD1,TGTGCTAGTGGGTCCGGAAGGGGGCACTACAATGAGCAGTTCTTC,CASGSGRGHYNEQFF
-,TRBV12-5,TRBJ2-3,TRBD2,TGTGCTAGTGGTTTGGTACTGGGTAGCGGGAGGAATGTAGATACGCAGTATTTT,CASGLVLGSGRNVDTQYF
once,TRBV10-3,TRBJ2-5,-,TGTGCCAGCAACCGGGACATCATACAAGAGACCCAGTACTTC,CASNRDIIQETQYF
-,TRBV19,TRBJ1-1,-,TGTGCCAGTACCCCAACACACAGGGTCCTGAACACTGAAGCTTTCTTT,CASTPTHRVLNTEAFF
-,TRBV5-6,TRBJ2-1,TRBD2,TGTGCCAGCAGCAGGACTAGCGGGAAACTGTATGAGCAGTTCTTC,CASSRTSGKLYEQFF
-,TRBV12-5,TRBJ1-1,-,TGTGCTAGTGGTTTGCAGGCAGTCACTGAAGCTTTCTTT,CASGLQAVTEAFF
-,TRBV7-8,TRBJ2-7,-,TGTGCCAGCAGCTTAGTCAGGGGAGGAGGGTACGAGCAGTACTTC,CASSLVRGGGYEQYF
many,TRBV4-1,TRBJ2-1,TRBD2,TGCGCCAGCAGCCAAGGGGCCGGCGGGGGTCGAAATGAGCAGTTCTTC,CASSQGAGGGRNEQFF
-,TRBV5-4,TRBJ1-2,-,TGTGCCAGCAGCTTACAGGCCTATGGCTACACCTTC,CASSLQAYGYTF
few,TRBV6-1,TRBJ2-3,-,TGTGCCAGCACAGCCGGGGGGCCTAGCACAGATACGCAGTATTTT,CASTAGGPSTDTQYF
-,TRBV5-4,TRBJ1-4,-,TGTGCCAGCAGTTCCAATACGGGGGAAAAACTGTTTTTT,CASSSNTGEKLFF
-,TRBV18,TRBJ2-1,TRBD2,TGTGCCAGCTCACCACCGGCGGGGGACAATGAGCAGTTCTTC,CASSPPAGDNEQFF
once,TRBV5-6,TRBJ2-1,-,TGTGCCAGCAGCTTGGTAGCGGACCTCTACAATGAGCAGTTCTTC,CASSLVADLYNEQFF
once,TRBV7-6,TRBJ2-1,TRBD2,TGTGCCAGCAGCTTATCCGGGACTAAGGCCTTCTATGAGCAGTTCTTC,CASSLSGTKAFYEQFF
-,TRBV11-3,TRBJ1-3,-,TGTGCCAGCAGCTTAGACGGATTCTCTGGAAACACCATATATTTT,CASSLDGFSGNTIYF
-,TRBV5-1,TRBJ2-3,-,TGCGCCAGCAGCGACGGGGGGCTCACAGATACGCAGTATTTT,CASSDGGLTDTQYF
-,TRBV27,TRBJ1-5,TRBD1,TGTGCCAGCAGTTTGAGGTACAGGGGTGGCAATCAGCCCCAGCATTTT,CASSLRYRGGNQPQHF
-,TRBV19,TRBJ1-2,TRBD1,TGTGCCAGTAGTAACCGGGACAGGGGGCTAAACTATGGCTACACCTTC,CASSNRDRGLNYGYTF
-,TRBV9,TRBJ1-6,TRBD1,TGTGCCAGCAGCCCAGGGGGTCGTTCACCCCTCCACTTT,CASSPGGRSPLHF
-,TRBV28,TRBJ1-5,-,TGTGCCAGCAGTTGGAGCAATCAGCCCCAGCATTTT,CASSWSNQPQHF
-,TRBV9,TRBJ1-5,-,TGTGCCAGCAGCGTCGGACAATTAAATCAGCCCCAGCATTTT,CASSVGQLNQPQHF
-,TRBV19,TRBJ2-3,-,TGTGCCAGTAGTACAATAGGTACAGATACGCAGTATTTT,CASSTIGTDTQYF
-,TRBV29-1,TRBJ1-1,-,TGCAGCAGCTTGAACACTGAAGCTTTCTTT,CSSLNTEAFF
-,TRBV6-6,TRBJ2-7,-,TGTGCCAGCAGTTCCCCCAGGGTAGGCCAGCAGTACTTC,CASSSPRVGQQYF
-,TRBV7-3,TRBJ2-7,-,TGTGCCAGCAGCTTAACGGCGTCAGTCCATTCCTACGAGCAGTACTTC,CASSLTASVHSYEQYF
-,TRBV10-2,TRBJ2-3,TRBD2,TGCGCCAGCCTCTTAGCGGGAGATACGCAGTATTTT,CASLLAGDTQYF
once,TRBV5-1,TRBJ2-3,-,TGCGCCAGCAGCTTAACCCCCGGGGACATCACAGATACGCAGTATTTT,CASSLTPGDITDTQYF